The 31 T cell receptor beta chains below all came from one sample that was sequenced in a study of shared clonotypes between healthy human individuals. Measured with immunoSEQ multiplex PCR; TCRdb has only the in-frame clones, and not every one. The sample gives about a million clones, around 76% of which show up once; approximately 1.5% is in the top ten. What was sequenced was memory CD4+ T cells sorted from blood. As for subset: CD45RA-negative fraction. The receptors were gathered from a man aged 18 to 29 in good health.

This clone was picked up a small number of times. The rearrangement links TRBV30 to TRBJ1-1; D call uncertain. V was trimmed by 2 bases and J by 1 base, leaving 8 bases between them. Germline CDR1 GTSNPN, CDR2 SVGIG (reference sequence). The CDR3 runs 13 residues. The CDR3 here is CAWSNQKNTEAFF. In DNA form, the CDR3 reads TGTGCCTGGAGTAACCAGAAGAACACTGAAGCTTTCTTT.

This clone was recorded only once. The V gene is TRBV6-1, the J gene TRBJ1-1; D is possibly TRBD1 (6 bases). Trimming pared 3 bases from V and 7 bases from J, leaving 12 bases between. CDR3 size: 13 residues. Germline loops: CDR1 MNHNS, CDR2 SASEGT. CDR3 protein: CASSDRGRGEAFF. The CDR3 DNA follows: TGTGCCAGCAGTGATCGGGGGCGTGGTGAAGCTTTCTTT.

The rearrangement joins TRBV9 to TRBJ2-3, with 9 bases matching TRBD1. The CDR3 has 15 residues. V was clipped by 0 bases and J by 6 bases; unmatched bases: 5. Germline V gives CDR1 SGDLS, CDR2 YYNGEE. CDR3 sequence (DNA): TGTGCCAGCAGCGTAGGGACAGGGGCTTTGGATACGCAGTATTTT. This codes for CASSVGTGALDTQYF.

This clone was seen only once. This CDR3 is also generated by other DNA sequences in the sample. CDR3 sequence (DNA): TGTGCCATCAGCGGGACGGCGAACACCGGGGAGCTGTTTTTT. Encoded protein: CAISGTANTGELFF. This sequence joins TRBV10-3 and TRBJ2-2, with D possibly called TRBD1 or TRBD2 (5 bases each). V lost 6 bases, J lost 0 bases, and 8 bases lay in between. CDR3 size: 14 residues. Germline lookup yields CDR1 ENHRY and CDR2 SYGVKD.

V usage is TRBV6-5 and J usage is TRBJ2-7, with 7 positions matching TRBD1. The germline CDR1 and CDR2 sequences are MNHEY and SVGAGI. V dropped 6 bases and J dropped 2; count of bases not matched to a gene: 4. The CDR3 is 13 residues long. CDR3 coding DNA: TGTGCCAGCAGGTCAGGGGGTACCTACGAGCAGTACTTC. This sequence encodes CASRSGGTYEQYF.

This rearrangement joins TRBV2 to TRBJ2-6; D is perhaps TRBD1 (6 bases). Trimming removed 6 bases at V and 7 bases at J, with 16 bases between. In germline, CDR1 is SNHLY, CDR2 FYNNEI. This CDR3 is built from 15 residues. CDR3 residues: CASSQSAGEANVLTF. The CDR3 DNA sequence: TGTGCCAGCAGCCAGTCAGCAGGGGAAGCCAACGTCCTGACTTTC.

CDR3 protein: CASSPRGTAYEQYF. The CDR3 DNA follows: TGTGCCAGCTCACCACGAGGGACAGCCTACGAGCAGTACTTC. The rearrangement uses TRBV18 and TRBJ2-7; 7 bases are shared with TRBD1. This CDR3 region has 14 residues. In germline, CDR1 is KGHSH, CDR2 LQKENI. V lost 1 base and J lost 2; bases outside the gene matches: 2.

The genes are TRBV11-3 and TRBJ1-5, with 9 bases identical to TRBD1. The CDR3 covers 15 residues. After removal of 1 base from V and 4 bases from J, the junction contained 2 bases not matched to a gene. Per germline, CDR1 SGHNT and CDR2 YENEEA. CDR3 loop: CASSLVGQGNQPQHF. CDR3 coding DNA: TGTGCCAGCAGCTTAGTGGGACAGGGTAATCAGCCCCAGCATTTT. Using reference TRBV11-3 and TRBJ1-5 for the parts outside the CDR3, the full variable domain is EAGVVQSPRYKIIEKKQPVAFWCNPISGHNTLYWYLQNLGQGPELLIRYENEEAVDDSQLPKDRFSAERLKGVDSTLKIQPAELGDSAVYLCASSLVGQGNQPQHFGDGTRLSIL.

This clone is a singleton in its sample. V gene TRBV5-5 combines with J gene TRBJ2-1; possibly TRBD1 for D (5 bases). The V end was cut by 4 bases, the J end by 7 bases, with 18 bases between. Germline V gene sequence: CDR1 SGHKS, CDR2 YYEKEE (reference sequence). This CDR3 is 15 amino acids long. CDR3 loop: CASSIVPIQGNEQFF. For the CDR3, the DNA is TGTGCCAGCAGCATCGTTCCCATTCAGGGAAATGAGCAGTTCTTC.

As DNA, the CDR3 is TGTGCCATCACGAGGGGGGAACCCTCTGGGGCCAACGTCCTGACTTTC. Amino acids: CAITRGEPSGANVLTF. The chain recombines TRBV10-3 with TRBJ2-6; D is possibly TRBD1 or TRBD2 (6 bases each). The CDR3 spans 16 residues. Germline V lookup: CDR1 ENHRY, CDR2 SYGVKD. V lost 7 bases to trimming and J lost 0 bases, with 13 bases between them.

This clone was seen once. Distinct nucleotide sequences in the sample also encode this CDR3. This chain joins TRBV7-3 and TRBJ2-3; the match to TRBD2 covers 8 bases. This CDR3 spans 15 amino acids. CDR1 and CDR2 (germline): SGHTA, FQGTGA. The ends lost 4 bases at V and 0 bases at J; junction bases unmatched: 3. The CDR3 DNA sequence: TGTGCCAGCAGCTCCCGCGGGGGGAGCACAGATACGCAGTATTTT. Protein: CASSSRGGSTDTQYF.

The chain employs TRBV28 and TRBJ2-7; 9 nucleotides match TRBD1. Germline-derived CDR1 and CDR2 are MDHEN and SYDVKM. The CDR3 sequence is 14 residues long. V shed 6 bases, J shed 4 bases, and the junction held 7 bases outside the gene matches. Here the CDR3 reads CASRKQGAGYEQYF. The CDR3 DNA reads TGTGCCAGCAGGAAACAGGGGGCGGGGTACGAGCAGTACTTC.

With respect to this clone: The same CDR3 also results from other DNA sequences found in this sample. The chain joins TRBV7-9 to TRBJ2-3; TRBD2 matches 16 bases. Germline CDR1 reads SEHNR; CDR2 reads FQNEAQ (reference sequence). V trimming: 4 bases; J trimming: 6 bases; junction bases outside the gene matches: 4. The CDR3 totals 16 residues. The CDR3 is CASSSGLAGGPDTQYF. Here the CDR3 DNA reads TGTGCCAGCAGCTCGGGACTAGCGGGGGGGCCGGATACGCAGTATTTT.

This rearrangement joins TRBV18 to TRBJ1-5; TRBD1 agrees at 9 bases. V gave up 6 bases and J gave up 4 bases; unmatched junction bases: 4. The CDR3 extends over 14 amino acids. The germline V gene has CDR1 KGHSH and CDR2 LQKENI. The CDR3 nucleotides are TGTGCCAGCTCCTGGGACAGGGAGAATCAGCCCCAGCATTTT. Translating it yields CASSWDRENQPQHF. Full variable domain (rest looked up from reference TRBV18 and TRBJ1-5): NAGVMQNPRHLVRRRGQEARLRCSPMKGHSHVYWYRQLPEEGLKFMVYLQKENIIDESGMPKERFSAEFPKEGPSILRIQQVVRGDSAAYFCASSWDRENQPQHFGDGTRLSIL.

This chain joins TRBV18 and TRBJ1-5; TRBD1 is a possible D gene (5 bases). Germline CDR1 and CDR2: KGHSH and LQKENI. The CDR3 length is 15 residues. Trimming cost V 2 bases and J 6 bases, with 14 bases left between them. CDR3 amino acids: CASSPNGGKGQPQHF. For the CDR3, the DNA is TGTGCCAGCTCACCAAACGGGGGTAAGGGTCAGCCCCAGCATTTT. The full variable domain, completed using reference TRBV18 and TRBJ1-5, is NAGVMQNPRHLVRRRGQEARLRCSPMKGHSHVYWYRQLPEEGLKFMVYLQKENIIDESGMPKERFSAEFPKEGPSILRIQQVVRGDSAAYFCASSPNGGKGQPQHFGDGTRLSIL.

This clone was detected many times. The V and J genes are TRBV7-2 and TRBJ2-7; 8 nucleotides match TRBD2. CDR3 length: 14 residues. J gave up 3 bases and V 5 bases, and 6 bases lay outside the gene matches. Germline V gives CDR1 SGHTA, CDR2 FQGNSA. CDR3 coding DNA: TGTGCCAGCAGCGCCATAGCGGGATACTACGAGCAGTACTTC. It encodes CASSAIAGYYEQYF.

On this clone: Other nucleotide sequences in the sample specify the same CDR3. The chain combines TRBV18 with TRBJ1-4, with D perhaps matching TRBD1 (6 bases). This CDR3 has 15 amino acids. V was trimmed by 1 base and J by 4 bases, leaving 10 bases between them. The germline V gene has CDR1 KGHSH and CDR2 LQKENI. CDR3 sequence reads: CASSPRQDLNEKLFF. The DNA of the CDR3 is TGTGCCAGCTCACCACGACAGGACCTTAATGAAAAACTGTTTTTT.

A note on this clone: This likely came from a read error, as a far larger clone is one base away. The chain combines TRBV5-1 with TRBJ2-6; tentative D call: TRBD2 (5 bases). The CDR3 sequence is 15 residues long. Germline CDR1 is SGHRS and CDR2 is YFSETQ. CDR3 amino acids: CASSLGSSEANVLTF. DNA for the CDR3: TGCGCCAGCAGCTTAGGGAGCTCTGAGGCCAACGTCCTGACTTTC. Full variable domain (outside the CDR3, taken from reference TRBV5-1 and TRBJ2-6): KAGVTQTPRYLIKTRGQQVTLSCSPISGHRSVSWYQQTPGQGLQFLFEYFSETQRNKGNFPGRFSGRQFSNSRSEMNVSTLELGDSALYLCASSLGSSEANVLTFGAGSRLTVL.

The V call is TRBV9, the J call TRBJ2-1; the match to TRBD2 covers 9 bases. Germline V lookup: CDR1 SGDLS, CDR2 YYNGEE. V was clipped by 4 bases and J by 10 bases; unmatched bases: 9. The CDR3 consists of 14 residues. CDR3 sequence (DNA): TGTGCCAGCAGCCCACCGGGACTAGCAGAGGAGCAGTTCTTC. This sequence encodes CASSPPGLAEEQFF. Full variable domain (rest looked up from reference TRBV9 and TRBJ2-1): DSGVTQTPKHLITATGQRVTLRCSPRSGDLSVYWYQQSLDQGLQFLIQYYNGEERAKGNILERFSAQQFPDLHSELNLSSLELGDSALYFCASSPPGLAEEQFFGPGTRLTVL.

This clone was seen only a few times. This rearrangement joins TRBV30 to TRBJ2-1; D unclear. V dropped 5 bases and J dropped 4 bases, with 9 bases sitting between them. Germline V gives CDR1 GTSNPN, CDR2 SVGIG (reference sequence). The CDR3 runs 12 residues. CDR3 DNA sequence: TGTGCCTGGGGGCCGTCATACAATGAGCAGTTCTTC. The encoded protein is CAWGPSYNEQFF.

The CDR3, as DNA: TGTGCCAGCAGCCCTAGCGGGAGGGAGTACAATGAGCAGTTCTTC. This codes for CASSPSGREYNEQFF. J is TRBJ2-1 and V is TRBV6-5; 12 nucleotides agree with TRBD2. This CDR3 has 15 amino acids. From germline, CDR1 is MNHEY and CDR2 SVGAGI. The trim removed 6 bases at V and 4 bases at J, leaving 4 bases unmatched.

V usage is TRBV7-2 and J usage is TRBJ2-5; 9 bases agree with TRBD1. The trim removed 3 bases at V and 5 bases at J, leaving 7 bases unmatched. CDR1 and CDR2 from the germline V gene are SGHTA and FQGNSA. The CDR3 spans 15 residues. The CDR3 reads CASSLGQGVWETQYF. The CDR3, as DNA: TGTGCCAGCAGCTTGGGACAGGGTGTTTGGGAGACCCAGTACTTC.

The rearrangement joins TRBV5-1 to TRBJ2-2; D is possibly TRBD1 (6 bases). The V gene's germline CDR1 is SGHRS and CDR2 YFSETQ. V lost 3 bases to trimming and J lost 5 bases, with 14 bases between them. This CDR3 is 15 amino acids long. Written as DNA, the CDR3 is TGCGCCAGCAGCTCAGGGGTTCCGAGGACCGGGGAGCTGTTTTTT. It is translated as CASSSGVPRTGELFF.

The chain carries TRBV19 and TRBJ2-5; 9 bases line up with TRBD2. Germline CDR1 reads LNHDA; CDR2 reads SQIVND (reference sequence). This CDR3 is 15 amino acids long. Germline trimming cut 6 bases from V and 5 bases from J; bases unmatched to any gene: 10. CDR3 region: CASSSTSGSGETQYF. The CDR3 DNA follows: TGTGCCAGTAGCTCGACTAGCGGCAGTGGGGAGACCCAGTACTTC.

The V call is TRBV19, the J call TRBJ2-7; D is ambiguous. This CDR3 comprises 13 residues. V dropped 1 base and J dropped 4 bases, with 8 bases sitting between them. Per the germline V gene, CDR1 is LNHDA and CDR2 is SQIVND (reference sequence). This CDR3 is CASSIGVRYEQYF. The CDR3 DNA reads as TGTGCCAGTAGTATAGGAGTGAGGTACGAGCAGTACTTC.

The chain couples TRBV10-3 to TRBJ1-2, with TRBD1 matching 10 bases. The V segment lost 3 bases and the J segment 4 bases; nucleotides outside the gene matches: 5. CDR3 length: 15 amino acids. The V gene's germline CDR1 is ENHRY and CDR2 SYGVKD. The CDR3 DNA is TGTGCCATCAGTGATGGACAGGGGGGAGGCTATGGCTACACCTTC. Residues: CAISDGQGGGYGYTF.

The rearrangement joins TRBV9 to TRBJ2-3; D is perhaps TRBD1 or TRBD2 (5 bases each). Germline CDR1 and CDR2: SGDLS and YYNGEE. The CDR3 consists of 15 residues. The germline V and J ends were trimmed by 3 bases and 1 base, with 12 bases remaining between them. The CDR3 region is CASSAPGTRTDTQYF. CDR3 bases: TGTGCCAGCAGCGCCCCCGGGACGCGCACAGATACGCAGTATTTT.

Regarding this clone: This specimen includes other DNA sequences encoding the same CDR3. The chain links TRBV4-1 to TRBJ1-1; a weak D match, TRBD1 (5 bases). The CDR3 extends over 19 amino acids. The V end lost 4 bases, the J end lost 0 bases, and 24 bases lay between the germline ends. Germline-derived CDR1 and CDR2 are MGHRA and YSYEKL. DNA for the CDR3: TGCGCCAGCAGCCCGCATATAAGTCCCGGGACGGGTTTGAACACTGAAGCTTTCTTT. It is translated as CASSPHISPGTGLNTEAFF.

J is TRBJ2-3 and V is TRBV7-6; 7 positions agree with TRBD1. V dropped 7 bases and J dropped 1; count of bases not matched to a gene: 2. This CDR3 has 13 amino acids. Germline values: CDR1 SGHVS, CDR2 FNYEAQ. The CDR3 here is CASKGTGTDTQYF. In DNA form, the CDR3 reads TGTGCCAGCAAGGGGACAGGCACAGATACGCAGTATTTT. Combining the CDR3 with reference TRBV7-6 and TRBJ2-3 gives the whole variable domain GAGVSQSPRYKVTKRGQDVALRCDPISGHVSLYWYRQALGQGPEFLTYFNYEAQQDKSGLPNDRFSAERPEGSISTLTIQRTEQRDSAMYRCASKGTGTDTQYFGPGTRLTVL.

This chain connects TRBV6-5 to TRBJ2-7, with TRBD1 matching 9 bases. CDR1 is MNHEY and CDR2 is SVGAGI in the germline V gene. J was trimmed by 3 bases and V by 7 bases; bases with no gene match: 7. The CDR3 covers 14 residues. The CDR3 DNA reads as TGTGCCAGCATGGGGACAGGGATCAACTACGAGCAGTACTTC. Protein sequence: CASMGTGINYEQYF.

The chain links TRBV7-6 to TRBJ2-1; TRBD2 agrees at 9 bases. CDR1 and CDR2 from the germline V gene are SGHVS and FNYEAQ. V lost 8 bases to trimming and J lost 0 bases; unmatched junction nucleotides: 17. This CDR3 spans 19 amino acids. This chain's CDR3 is CASARVTGGSGSSYNEQFF. Here the CDR3 DNA reads TGTGCCAGCGCCAGGGTGACTGGGGGTAGCGGGAGCTCCTACAATGAGCAGTTCTTC.